This TCR beta chain was retrieved from a study of blood T cell repertoires in COVID-19. CDR1 is LGHNT, CDR2 FRNRAP, per germline. Trimming pared 5 bases from V and 11 bases from J, leaving 15 bases between. The CDR3 is made up of 12 amino acids. Some clones are missing from TCRdb's copy, which holds only in-frame ones; the method was immunoSEQ multiplex PCR. Counted here are fewer than 350,000 clones, almost 85% occurring once; the ten biggest clones make up roughly 7%. This clone was seen only once. Sequenced input: peripheral blood. The chain joins TRBV12-5 to TRBJ1-1, with TRBD1 as a possible D gene (6 bases). This receptor was taken from a human donor in a cohort sampled during active COVID-19. In DNA form, the CDR3 reads TGTGCTAGTGGTACGCGGGGGGCTCTGGCTTTCTTT. Translating it yields CASGTRGALAFF.